The 15 T cell receptor beta chains listed next were all sequenced from one sample in a study of blood T cell repertoires in COVID-19. Measured with immunoSEQ multiplex PCR; TCRdb has only the in-frame clones, and not every one. The table lists 400,000 to 500,000 clones, around 86% of them singletons. Sample: peripheral blood. The receptor set was obtained from a woman under 40 with active or convalescent COVID-19.

V usage is TRBV18 and J usage is TRBJ1-2, with a tentative D call TRBD1 (5 bases). Between the trimmed V and J ends, which lost 6 bases and 4 bases, there was a span of 12 bases. There are 13 residues in the CDR3. The germline gives CDR1 KGHSH, CDR2 LQKENI. CDR3 sequence (DNA): TGTGCCAGCTCCCCCCAGGGCTTCTATGGCTACACCTTC. This translates into CASSPQGFYGYTF. Complete variable domain (other parts from reference TRBV18 and TRBJ1-2): NAGVMQNPRHLVRRRGQEARLRCSPMKGHSHVYWYRQLPEEGLKFMVYLQKENIIDESGMPKERFSAEFPKEGPSILRIQQVVRGDSAAYFCASSPQGFYGYTFGSGTRLTVV.

This sequence joins TRBV13 and TRBJ2-5; 10 bases align to TRBD1. Germline V gene data show CDR1 as PRHDT and CDR2 as FYEKMQ (reference sequence). V gave up 5 bases and J gave up 1 base; unmatched junction bases: 10. The CDR3 has 17 amino acids. The DNA for the CDR3 is TGTGCCAGCAGCCGAACCTCGGGACAGGGGTTCCAAGAGACCCAGTACTTC. It specifies CASSRTSGQGFQETQYF.

The chain has TRBV12-3 or TRBV12-4 and TRBJ1-5; no reliable D call. V lost 6 bases and J lost 5, with 8 bases in between. The CDR3 is 12 amino acids. The CDR3 region is CASRLPDQPQHF. The DNA for the CDR3 is TGTGCCAGCAGGCTACCCGATCAGCCCCAGCATTTT.

The V gene is TRBV6-5, the J gene TRBJ2-7, with a weak D call TRBD2 (5 bases). The V gene's germline CDR1 is MNHEY and CDR2 SVGAGI. The CDR3 totals 14 residues. V was clipped by 6 bases and J by 1 base, with 13 bases between them. The CDR3 loop reads CASSHREASYEQYF. The CDR3, as DNA: TGTGCCAGCAGCCACCGGGAAGCATCCTACGAGCAGTACTTC.

This clone showed up just a few times. J is TRBJ1-2 and V is TRBV9; 9 nucleotides align to TRBD1. The CDR3 is 15 amino acids. Germline V gene sequence: CDR1 SGDLS, CDR2 YYNGEE. V trimming: 2 bases; J trimming: 4 bases; junction bases outside the gene matches: 6. The CDR3 DNA follows: TGTGCCAGCAGCGTCCCAGGGACAGGGAGCTATGGCTACACCTTC. Residues: CASSVPGTGSYGYTF.

In nucleotides, the CDR3 is TGTGCCAGCGCGTCAGGGGGTGAAAAACTGTTTTTT. It translates to CASASGGEKLFF. The chain joins TRBV6-6 to TRBJ1-4, with 7 bases that match TRBD1. The V and J ends lost 8 bases and 7 bases, in that order; junction bases with no gene match: 4. Per the germline V gene, CDR1 is MNHNY and CDR2 is SVGAGI (reference sequence). CDR3 size: 12 residues.

The J gene is TRBJ2-3, the V gene TRBV14; the D gene is possibly TRBD2 (6 bases). The V gene lost 4 bases and the J gene lost 0 bases, with 14 bases spanning the gap. The CDR3 has 16 amino acids. Germline loops: CDR1 SGHDN, CDR2 FVKESK. CDR3 in DNA: TGTGCCAGCAGCCCCTTCGGGGGTACTAGCACAGATACGCAGTATTTT. Its protein is CASSPFGGTSTDTQYF. The full variable domain, with the rest looked up from reference TRBV14 and TRBJ2-3, is EAGVTQFPSHSVIEKGQTVTLRCDPISGHDNLYWYRRVMGKEIKFLLHFVKESKQDESGMPNNRFLAERTGGTYSTLKVQPAELEDSGVYFCASSPFGGTSTDTQYFGPGTRLTVL.

The chain combines TRBV27 with TRBJ2-3; 9 positions match TRBD2. The germline gives CDR1 MNHEY, CDR2 SMNVEV (reference sequence). The CDR3 consists of 16 residues. V lost 7 bases and J lost 4; bases outside the gene matches: 12. CDR3 in amino acids: CASNSIAGVPADTQYF. The CDR3 bases are TGTGCCAGCAATTCTATAGCGGGAGTGCCTGCAGATACGCAGTATTTT.

The rearrangement uses TRBV5-1 and TRBJ2-3; 8 bases match TRBD2. The CDR3 contains 16 residues. In germline, CDR1 is SGHRS, CDR2 YFSETQ. V lost 3 bases to trimming and J lost 4 bases; unmatched junction nucleotides: 10. The CDR3 nucleotides read TGCGCCAGCAGCTGGGAGCGGGAGTCTGATGCAGATACGCAGTATTTT. This codes for CASSWERESDADTQYF.

The CDR3 bases are TGTGCCAGCAGTTACAAAGCGGGGGGGCCCATCACCGGGGAGCTGTTTTTT. It specifies CASSYKAGGPITGELFF. The chain uses TRBV6-2 or TRBV6-3 and TRBJ2-2; 10 bases map to TRBD2. Germline trimming cut 2 bases from V and 4 bases from J; bases unmatched to any gene: 7. This CDR3 is 17 amino acids long. CDR1 and CDR2 from the germline V gene are MNHEY and SVGEGT.

The J gene is TRBJ2-7, the V gene TRBV7-9, with TRBD2 matching over 7 bases. Germline V lookup: CDR1 SEHNR, CDR2 FQNEAQ (reference sequence). This CDR3 region has 15 residues. With V trimmed by 5 bases and J by 3 bases, 10 bases remained unmatched. The CDR3 nucleotides are TGTGCCAGCAGCCCGAGGGATGGGGGGGACTACGAGCAGTACTTC. The encoded protein is CASSPRDGGDYEQYF.

The rearrangement joins TRBV13 to TRBJ1-1; 8 bases fit TRBD1. CDR1 is PRHDT, CDR2 FYEKMQ, per germline (reference sequence). V lost 5 bases, J lost 10 bases, and 15 bases stayed unmatched. The CDR3 has 15 residues. This CDR3 reads CASSPQGARGFGAFF. The CDR3 DNA sequence: TGTGCCAGCAGCCCCCAGGGGGCGCGGGGCTTTGGAGCTTTCTTT.

The rearrangement joins TRBV10-3 to TRBJ1-2; the D gene is possibly TRBD1 (5 bases). The V end was cut by 4 bases, the J end by 2 bases, with 8 bases between. Germline V gives CDR1 ENHRY, CDR2 SYGVKD. The CDR3 runs to 13 residues. The chain's CDR3 is CAISGDRNYGYTF. CDR3 nucleotides: TGTGCCATCAGTGGAGACAGAAACTATGGCTACACCTTC.

This clone was seen just once. The chain is built from TRBV7-2 and TRBJ2-1; 9 bases are shared with TRBD1. Germline CDR1 is SGHTA and CDR2 is FQGNSA. V lost 4 bases and J lost 7; bases outside the gene matches: 8. The length of the CDR3 is 15 residues. The chain's CDR3 is CASSSDRGLWNEQFF. DNA for the CDR3: TGTGCCAGCAGCTCCGACAGGGGGTTGTGGAATGAGCAGTTCTTC.

This chain connects TRBV14 to TRBJ2-3; TRBD2 matches 7 bases. The ends lost 3 bases at V and 4 bases at J; junction bases unmatched: 4. The CDR3 contains 14 residues. Per the germline V gene, CDR1 is SGHDN and CDR2 is FVKESK. DNA of the CDR3: TGTGCCAGCAGCCAGCCCCTAGCGGCAGATACGCAGTATTTT. The encoded protein is CASSQPLAADTQYF. The full variable domain, its missing parts supplied by reference TRBV14 and TRBJ2-3, is EAGVTQFPSHSVIEKGQTVTLRCDPISGHDNLYWYRRVMGKEIKFLLHFVKESKQDESGMPNNRFLAERTGGTYSTLKVQPAELEDSGVYFCASSQPLAADTQYFGPGTRLTVL.